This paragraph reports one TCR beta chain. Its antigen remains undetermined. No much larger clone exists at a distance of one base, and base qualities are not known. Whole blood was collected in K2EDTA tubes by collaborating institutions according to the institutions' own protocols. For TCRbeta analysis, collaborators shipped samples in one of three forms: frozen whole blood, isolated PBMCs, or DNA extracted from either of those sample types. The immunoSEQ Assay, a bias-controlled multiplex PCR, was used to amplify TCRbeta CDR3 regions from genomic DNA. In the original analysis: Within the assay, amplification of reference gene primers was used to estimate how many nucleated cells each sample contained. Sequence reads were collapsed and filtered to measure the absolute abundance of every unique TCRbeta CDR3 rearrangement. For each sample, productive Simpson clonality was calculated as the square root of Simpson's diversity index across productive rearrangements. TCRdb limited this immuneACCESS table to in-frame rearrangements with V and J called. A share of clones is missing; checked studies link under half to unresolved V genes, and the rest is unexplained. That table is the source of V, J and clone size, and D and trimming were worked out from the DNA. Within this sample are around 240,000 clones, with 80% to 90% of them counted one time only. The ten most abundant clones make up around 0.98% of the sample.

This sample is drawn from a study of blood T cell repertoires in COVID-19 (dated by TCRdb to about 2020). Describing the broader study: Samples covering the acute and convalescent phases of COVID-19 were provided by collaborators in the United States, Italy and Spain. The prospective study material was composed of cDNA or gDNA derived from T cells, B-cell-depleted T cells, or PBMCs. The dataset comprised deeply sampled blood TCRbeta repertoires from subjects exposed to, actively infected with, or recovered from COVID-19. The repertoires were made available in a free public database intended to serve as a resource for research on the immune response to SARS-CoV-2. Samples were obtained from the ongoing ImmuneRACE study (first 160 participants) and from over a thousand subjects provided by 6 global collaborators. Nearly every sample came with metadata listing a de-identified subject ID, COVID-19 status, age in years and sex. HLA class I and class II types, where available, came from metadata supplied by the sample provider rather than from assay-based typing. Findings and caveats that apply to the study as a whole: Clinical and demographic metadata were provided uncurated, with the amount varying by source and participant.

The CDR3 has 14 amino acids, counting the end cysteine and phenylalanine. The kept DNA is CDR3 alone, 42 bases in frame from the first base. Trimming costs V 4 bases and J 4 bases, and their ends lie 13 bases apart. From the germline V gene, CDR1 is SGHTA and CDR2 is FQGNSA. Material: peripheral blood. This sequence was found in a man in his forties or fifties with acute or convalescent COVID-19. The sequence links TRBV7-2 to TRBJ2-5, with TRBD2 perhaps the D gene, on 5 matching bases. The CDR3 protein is CASSSLSGGETQYF. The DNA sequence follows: TGTGCCAGCAGCTCCTTAAGCGGCGGAGAGACCCAGTACTTC. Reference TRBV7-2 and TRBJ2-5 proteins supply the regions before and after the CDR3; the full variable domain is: GAGVSQSPSNKVTEKGKDVELRCDPISGHTALYWYRQSLGQGLEFLIYFQGNSAPDKSGLPSDRFSAERTGGSVSTLTIQRTQQEDSAVYLCASSSLSGGETQYFGPGTRLLVL.